This TCR beta chain was captured by sequencing in a study of T cells in Graves' hyperthyroidism and ophthalmopathy. Amplification targeted TCR beta CDR3 regions from RNA transcripts. In the first-round RT-PCR of the TCR CDR3, the HTBI primer set was used. TCRdb processed the multiplex PCR reads anew with MiXCR; each CDR3 protein has one entry. The sample consists of over 200,000 distinct CDR3 sequences, approximately 14% of them appearing once. Germline V gives CDR1 SEHNR, CDR2 FQNEAQ (reference sequence). The CDR3 runs to 14 residues. V gave up 5 bases and J gave up 3 bases, with 12 bases separating them. This clonotype was recorded at least ten times. Patients with uncontrolled infections, other autoimmune diseases, pregnancy or lactation were excluded. For the diagnoses, clinical symptoms, serum thyroxine and TRAb, thyroid ultrasound and orbital computed tomography were used.

The receptor comes from a woman aged 40 to 50 with Graves' hyperthyroidism that later progressed to Graves' ophthalmopathy. The sequenced material came from blood. V usage is TRBV7-9 and J usage is TRBJ2-3; D remains unclear. The CDR3 reads CASSPPVRTDTQYF. DNA for the CDR3: TGTGCCAGCAGCCCCCCGGTCCGGACAGATACGCAGTATTTT.